This note documents a single T cell receptor (beta chain) sequence. These data are taken from a study of blood T cell repertoires in COVID-19. The germline gives CDR1 MNHNY, CDR2 SVGAGI (reference sequence). This CDR3 region has 15 residues. V was pared by 6 bases and J by 2 bases, with 16 bases between. This table comes from immunoSEQ multiplex PCR, and its TCRdb copy is limited to in-frame clones, with some not included. Of 60,000 to 70,000 clones in the sample, 65% to 90% were seen once. This chain joins TRBV6-6 and TRBJ2-5; D is possibly TRBD2 (6 bases). The sequenced sample was peripheral blood. This clonotype originated in an older woman with acute or convalescent COVID-19. The CDR3 spells CASRTTGLLQETQYF. The CDR3 bases are TGTGCCAGCAGAACGACGGGACTCCTACAAGAGACCCAGTACTTC.